This T cell receptor beta chain was identified in a study of T cell responses to AZD1222 COVID-19 vaccine. Whole-study findings and limits: Repertoires were sampled only after the peak T cell response. Clonal diversity was possibly underestimated, and white British individuals and females predominated among donors. Just a handful of people given AZD1222 tested seropositive at baseline.

The CDR3 extends over 13 amino acids. The V end was cut by 7 bases, the J end by 10 bases, with 14 bases between. Germline assignment: CDR1 SNHLY and CDR2 FYNNEI. The protocol was immunoSEQ multiplex PCR, while the TCRdb copy is restricted to in-frame clones and leaves out a portion. Here the sample spans around 200,000 clones, 90% to 95% being singletons. This clone occurred once. What it binds is unknown. This sample comprised peripheral blood, obtained 28 days after the second AZD1222 dose. J is TRBJ1-6 and V is TRBV2; D may be TRBD1 (6 bases). The receptor's source is an adult who received the AZD1222 COVID-19 vaccine. The CDR3 is CASKGGGDSPLHF. In DNA, the CDR3 is TGTGCCAGCAAAGGGGGGGGAGACTCACCCCTCCACTTT.